This T cell receptor beta chain was sequenced in a study of PD-1 blockade in classical Hodgkin lymphoma. Study-level information: Nivolumab dosed at 3 mg/kg went to patients intravenously every 2 weeks.

Comments on this clone: Its antigen is unidentified.

Sequencing was performed with immunoSEQ multiplex PCR; in TCRdb, only in-frame clones are kept and a portion is missing. This sample has about 98,000 clones, with 92% found just once. The CDR3 extends over 14 amino acids. V was clipped by 6 bases and J by 6 bases; unmatched bases: 10. Per the germline V gene, CDR1 is MRHNA and CDR2 is SNTAGT. The patients all showed relapse after autologous stem cell transplantation, while their brentuximab vedotin exposure varied. Overall study findings and caveats: Patients excluded were those beginning nivolumab under 1 year after ASCT. Whoever responded completely had baseline diversity much like that seen in newly diagnosed patients. Newly diagnosed patients reportedly trailed healthy donors in baseline TCR diversity.

The material sequenced was peripheral blood mononuclear cells (PBMCs), taken at baseline. The clonotype was recovered from a human donor with classical Hodgkin lymphoma. The chain recombines TRBV6-4 with TRBJ1-1; 7 bases fit TRBD1. CDR3 amino acids: CASRQGLGSAEAFF. CDR3 nucleotide sequence: TGTGCCAGCAGACAGGGGCTTGGTTCCGCTGAAGCTTTCTTT.